These 2 T cell receptor beta chains came from one sample sequenced in a study of T cells in Graves' hyperthyroidism and ophthalmopathy. From RNA transcripts, TCR beta CDR3 regions were amplified. With the HTBI primer set, the TCR CDR3 went through a first round of RT-PCR. TCRdb ran MiXCR on the multiplex PCR reads and lists one entry per CDR3 protein. The sample contains 450,000 to 550,000 distinct CDR3 sequences, around a quarter of which appear only once. The sequenced sample was blood. The source is a woman aged 25 to 45 with Graves' ophthalmopathy.

The J gene is TRBJ1-5, the V gene TRBV7-9, with D hard to call. The CDR3 covers 13 residues. Germline values: CDR1 SEHNR, CDR2 FQNEAQ (reference sequence). V lost 1 base, J lost 4 bases, and 5 bases lay in between. CDR3 sequence reads: CASSLVQNQPQHF. For the CDR3, the DNA is TGTGCCAGCAGCTTAGTGCAGAATCAGCCCCAGCATTTT.

This clonotype was observed at least ten times. V gene TRBV11-1 combines with J gene TRBJ1-1; possible D gene TRBD1, 6 bases. The CDR3 runs to 17 residues. In germline, CDR1 is SGHAT, CDR2 FQDESV (reference sequence). The V and J ends lost 1 base and 1 base respectively, with 16 bases between them. This CDR3 is CASSLERSLDRNTEAFF. DNA for the CDR3: TGTGCCAGCAGCTTAGAACGATCCCTGGACAGGAACACTGAAGCTTTCTTT.